The clone carrying this TCR beta chain showed up just once. Germline V gives CDR1 SGDLS, CDR2 YYNGEE. V was trimmed by 3 bases and J by 0 bases, leaving 10 bases between them. CDR3 length: 15 amino acids. cDNA synthesis used the whole RNA isolate, giving expressed TCRB sequences. Clones were sequenced by immunoSEQ multiplex PCR, and TCRdb holds only the in-frame ones, with some missing. The sample lists under 300,000 clones; 25% to 30% were seen once. The data stem from a study of beta chain features in type 1 diabetes. The sequence was collected from a man aged 25 to 45 in good health. Sequences were obtained from central memory CD4+ T cells from blood. This sequence joins TRBV9 and TRBJ2-1; a weak D match, TRBD2 (5 bases). The CDR3 DNA follows: TGTGCCAGCAGCGGGACTGATAGCTCCTACAATGAGCAGTTCTTC. This encodes CASSGTDSSYNEQFF.